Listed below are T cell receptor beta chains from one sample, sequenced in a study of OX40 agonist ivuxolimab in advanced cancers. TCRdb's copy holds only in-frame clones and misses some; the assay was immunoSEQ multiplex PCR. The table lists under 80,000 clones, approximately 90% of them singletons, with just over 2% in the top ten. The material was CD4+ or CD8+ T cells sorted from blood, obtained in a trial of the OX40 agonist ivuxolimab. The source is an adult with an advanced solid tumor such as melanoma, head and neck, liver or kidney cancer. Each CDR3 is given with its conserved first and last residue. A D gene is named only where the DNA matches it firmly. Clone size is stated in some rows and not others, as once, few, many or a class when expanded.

CDR3 protein: CASSPPGQSSYEQYF
D gene: TRBD1
clone size: few
V gene: TRBV5-4
CDR3 length: 15

CDR3 protein: CASSPPPGTGVGTDTQYF
D gene: TRBD1
clone size: .
V gene: TRBV28
CDR3 length: 18

CDR3 protein: CARRGEETQYF
D gene: .
clone size: .
V gene: TRBV30
CDR3 length: 11

CDR3 protein: CASSFRGADYGYTF
D gene: .
clone size: .
V gene: TRBV5-6
CDR3 length: 14

CDR3 protein: CASSFNLGEQYF
D gene: .
clone size: .
V gene: TRBV7-8
CDR3 length: 12

CDR3 protein: CASKEGGTNGYTF
D gene: .
clone size: .
V gene: TRBV19
CDR3 length: 13

CDR3 protein: CASSPKGSYTEAFF
D gene: .
clone size: .
V gene: TRBV18
CDR3 length: 14

CDR3 protein: CASTLPKGTRGEQYF
D gene: .
clone size: .
V gene: TRBV28
CDR3 length: 15

CDR3 protein: CASRKGTGNPYEQYF
D gene: TRBD1
clone size: .
V gene: TRBV25-1
CDR3 length: 15

CDR3 protein: CASSLEGGYTF
D gene: .
clone size: .
V gene: TRBV28
CDR3 length: 11

CDR3 protein: CASSFQTGNSYEQYF
D gene: TRBD1
clone size: .
V gene: TRBV5-1
CDR3 length: 15

CDR3 protein: CASSQDSSPAGLQETQYF
D gene: .
clone size: .
V gene: TRBV4-3
CDR3 length: 18

CDR3 protein: CASSLGVGTGELFF
D gene: .
clone size: .
V gene: TRBV5-4
CDR3 length: 14

CDR3 protein: CASPKAAGDYNEQFF
D gene: .
clone size: .
V gene: TRBV28
CDR3 length: 15

CDR3 protein: CSVETAGRGNTEAFF
D gene: .
clone size: .
V gene: TRBV29-1
CDR3 length: 15

CDR3 protein: CASSATGSGNTIYF
D gene: TRBD1
clone size: few
V gene: TRBV11-2
CDR3 length: 14

CDR3 protein: CASSAGGQLAKNIQYF
D gene: .
clone size: .
V gene: TRBV19
CDR3 length: 16

CDR3 protein: CASSRGGLRTEAFF
D gene: .
clone size: .
V gene: TRBV5-8
CDR3 length: 14

CDR3 protein: CASSSGGNTGELFF
D gene: TRBD1
clone size: .
V gene: TRBV27
CDR3 length: 14

CDR3 protein: CASSWSDSPAYEQYF
D gene: .
clone size: .
V gene: TRBV7-2
CDR3 length: 15

CDR3 protein: CASSVDTWGTEAFF
D gene: .
clone size: .
V gene: TRBV5-1
CDR3 length: 14

CDR3 protein: CSAAVDEQYF
D gene: .
clone size: .
V gene: TRBV20-1
CDR3 length: 10

CDR3 protein: CASSSGGSQETQYF
D gene: .
clone size: .
V gene: TRBV5-1
CDR3 length: 14

CDR3 protein: CASSIDPLGRREEQYF
D gene: .
clone size: .
V gene: TRBV19
CDR3 length: 16

CDR3 protein: CASSLFAGVRGAGANVLTF
D gene: .
clone size: .
V gene: TRBV27
CDR3 length: 19

CDR3 protein: CASGADANTGELFF
D gene: .
clone size: once
V gene: TRBV2
CDR3 length: 14

CDR3 protein: CASTLRELDTF
D gene: .
clone size: .
V gene: TRBV2
CDR3 length: 11

CDR3 protein: CASKRELNYGYTF
D gene: .
clone size: .
V gene: TRBV19
CDR3 length: 13

CDR3 protein: CASTGTYETYEQYF
D gene: .
clone size: once
V gene: TRBV6-1
CDR3 length: 14

CDR3 protein: CASSLTDQETQYF
D gene: .
clone size: .
V gene: TRBV5-1
CDR3 length: 13

CDR3 protein: CASIPGGGYGYTF
D gene: .
clone size: .
V gene: TRBV6-5
CDR3 length: 13

CDR3 protein: CASRLGQGMDTQYF
D gene: .
clone size: .
V gene: TRBV21-1
CDR3 length: 14

CDR3 protein: CASSFLWQGATGELFF
D gene: TRBD1
clone size: .
V gene: TRBV7-9
CDR3 length: 16

CDR3 protein: CASGRARAEAFF
D gene: .
clone size: .
V gene: TRBV12-5
CDR3 length: 12

CDR3 protein: CASSDAGAGNQPQHF
D gene: .
clone size: .
V gene: TRBV25-1
CDR3 length: 15

CDR3 protein: CASSLQGWTGNTIYF
D gene: .
clone size: .
V gene: TRBV28
CDR3 length: 15

CDR3 protein: CASSAYRETTNEKLFF
D gene: .
clone size: once
V gene: TRBV7-2
CDR3 length: 16

CDR3 protein: CASSIETIFGRTYEQYF
D gene: .
clone size: few
V gene: TRBV19
CDR3 length: 17

CDR3 protein: CAWAQSNQPQHF
D gene: .
clone size: .
V gene: TRBV30
CDR3 length: 12

CDR3 protein: CASSLGAGGRTGELFF
D gene: TRBD1
clone size: .
V gene: TRBV7-2
CDR3 length: 16

CDR3 protein: CASSRSTEYGYTF
D gene: .
clone size: .
V gene: TRBV28
CDR3 length: 13

CDR3 protein: CASSPKGLAGGSTGELFF
D gene: TRBD2
clone size: .
V gene: TRBV18
CDR3 length: 18

CDR3 protein: CASSQEFSTPTIYGYTF
D gene: .
clone size: .
V gene: TRBV4-3
CDR3 length: 17

CDR3 protein: CASNPSARGNYGYTF
D gene: .
clone size: few
V gene: TRBV6-5
CDR3 length: 15

CDR3 protein: CASSLVGGSNNEQFF
D gene: .
clone size: .
V gene: TRBV7-9
CDR3 length: 15

CDR3 protein: CAISGLAGDRETQYF
D gene: TRBD2
clone size: once
V gene: TRBV10-3
CDR3 length: 15

CDR3 protein: CASSWAGELFF
D gene: .
clone size: .
V gene: TRBV18
CDR3 length: 11

CDR3 protein: CASSDGQGSSSYEQYF
D gene: TRBD1
clone size: .
V gene: TRBV4-2
CDR3 length: 16

CDR3 protein: CASSLNLGAGNTIYF
D gene: .
clone size: .
V gene: TRBV28
CDR3 length: 15

CDR3 protein: CASSESRWVPIEKETQYF
D gene: .
clone size: .
V gene: TRBV10-1
CDR3 length: 18

CDR3 protein: CASSLVRTGGTNEQFF
D gene: TRBD1
clone size: .
V gene: TRBV7-9
CDR3 length: 16

CDR3 protein: CASSFGGQGNTEAFF
D gene: TRBD1
clone size: .
V gene: TRBV7-3
CDR3 length: 15

CDR3 protein: CASSLDPGTEAFF
D gene: .
clone size: .
V gene: TRBV11-3
CDR3 length: 13